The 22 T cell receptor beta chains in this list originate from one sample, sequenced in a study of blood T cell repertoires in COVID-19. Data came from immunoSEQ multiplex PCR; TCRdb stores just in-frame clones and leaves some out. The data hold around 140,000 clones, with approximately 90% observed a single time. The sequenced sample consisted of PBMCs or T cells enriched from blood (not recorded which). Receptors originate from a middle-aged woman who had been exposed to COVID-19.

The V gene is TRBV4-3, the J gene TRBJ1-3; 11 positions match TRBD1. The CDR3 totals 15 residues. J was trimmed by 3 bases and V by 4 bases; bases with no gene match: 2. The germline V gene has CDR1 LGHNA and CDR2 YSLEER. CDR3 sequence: CASSLGQGGGNTIYF. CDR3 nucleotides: TGCGCCAGCAGCCTGGGACAGGGGGGTGGAAACACCATATATTTT.

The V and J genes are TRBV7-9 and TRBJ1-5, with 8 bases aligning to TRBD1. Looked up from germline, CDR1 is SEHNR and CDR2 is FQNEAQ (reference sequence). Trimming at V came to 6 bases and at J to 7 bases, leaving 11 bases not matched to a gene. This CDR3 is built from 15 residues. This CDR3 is CASSPDRERGQPQHF. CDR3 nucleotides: TGTGCCAGCAGTCCGGACAGGGAAAGAGGCCAGCCCCAGCATTTT.

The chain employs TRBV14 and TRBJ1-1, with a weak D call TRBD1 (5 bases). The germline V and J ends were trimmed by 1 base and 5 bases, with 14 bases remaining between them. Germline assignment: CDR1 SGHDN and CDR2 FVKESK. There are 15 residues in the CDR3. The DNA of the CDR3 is TGTGCCAGCAGCCAAGTATTTAGGGGCCGGACTGAAGCTTTCTTT. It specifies CASSQVFRGRTEAFF.

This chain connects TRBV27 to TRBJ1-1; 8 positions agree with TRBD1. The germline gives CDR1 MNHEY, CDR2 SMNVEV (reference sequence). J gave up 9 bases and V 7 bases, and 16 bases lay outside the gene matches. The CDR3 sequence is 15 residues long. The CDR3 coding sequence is TGTGCCAGCAAACTAATCCAGGGGGCTCTCGGAAAAGCTTTCTTT. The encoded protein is CASKLIQGALGKAFF.

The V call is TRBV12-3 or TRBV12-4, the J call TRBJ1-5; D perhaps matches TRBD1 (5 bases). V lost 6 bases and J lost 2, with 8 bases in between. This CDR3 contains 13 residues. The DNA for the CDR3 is TGTGCCAGCAGCAGGGCGGGCAATCAGCCCCAGCATTTT. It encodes CASSRAGNQPQHF.

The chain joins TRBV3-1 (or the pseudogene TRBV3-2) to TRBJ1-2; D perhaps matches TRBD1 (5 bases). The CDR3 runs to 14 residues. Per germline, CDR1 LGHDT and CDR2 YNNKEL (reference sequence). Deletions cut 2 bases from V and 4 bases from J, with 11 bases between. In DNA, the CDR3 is TGTGCCAGCAGCCAAAATAACGGGGGCTATGGCTACACCTTC. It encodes CASSQNNGGYGYTF.

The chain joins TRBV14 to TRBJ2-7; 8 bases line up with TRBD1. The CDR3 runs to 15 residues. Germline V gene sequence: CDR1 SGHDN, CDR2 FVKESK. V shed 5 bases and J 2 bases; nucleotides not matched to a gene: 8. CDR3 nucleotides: TGTGCCAGCAGCATAGGACAGGGACTTACCTACGAGCAGTACTTC. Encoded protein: CASSIGQGLTYEQYF.

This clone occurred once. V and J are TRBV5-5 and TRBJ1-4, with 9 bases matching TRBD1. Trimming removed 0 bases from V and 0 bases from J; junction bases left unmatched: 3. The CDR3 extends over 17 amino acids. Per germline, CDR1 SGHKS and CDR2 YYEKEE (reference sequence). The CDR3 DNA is TGTGCCAGCAGCTTGGGGGGACAGGGACCAACTAATGAAAAACTGTTTTTT. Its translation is CASSLGGQGPTNEKLFF.

The CDR3 coding sequence is TGTGCCAGCAGCTTCCAGGACTTCTACAATGAGCAGTTCTTC. Its translation: CASSFQDFYNEQFF. The V gene is TRBV7-9, the J gene TRBJ2-1; D may be TRBD2 (5 bases). The V end was cut by 3 bases, the J end by 3 bases, with 9 bases between. Germline V gene sequence: CDR1 SEHNR, CDR2 FQNEAQ (reference sequence). The CDR3 runs 14 residues. Using reference TRBV7-9 and TRBJ2-1 for the parts outside the CDR3, the full variable domain is DTGVSQNPRHKITKRGQNVTFRCDPISEHNRLYWYRQTLGQGPEFLTYFQNEAQLEKSRLLSDRFSAERPKGSFSTLEIQRTEQGDSAMYLCASSFQDFYNEQFFGPGTRLTVL.

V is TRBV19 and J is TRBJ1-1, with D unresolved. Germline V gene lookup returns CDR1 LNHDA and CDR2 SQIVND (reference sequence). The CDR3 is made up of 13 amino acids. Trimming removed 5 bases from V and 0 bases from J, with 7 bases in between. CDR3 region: CASSGPMNTEAFF. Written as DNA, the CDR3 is TGTGCCAGTAGTGGCCCCATGAACACTGAAGCTTTCTTT.

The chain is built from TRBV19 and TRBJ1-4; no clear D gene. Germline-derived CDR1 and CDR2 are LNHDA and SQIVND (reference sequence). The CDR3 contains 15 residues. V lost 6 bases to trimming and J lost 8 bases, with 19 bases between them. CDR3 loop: CASRQNSDSREKLFF. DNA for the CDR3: TGTGCCAGTAGGCAAAACTCAGACTCAAGAGAAAAACTGTTTTTT.

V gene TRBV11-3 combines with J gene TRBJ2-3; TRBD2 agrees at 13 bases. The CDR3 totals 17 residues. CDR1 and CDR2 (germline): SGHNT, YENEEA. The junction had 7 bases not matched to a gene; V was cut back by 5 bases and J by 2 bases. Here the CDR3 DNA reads TGTGCCAGCAGCAACGGGACTAGCGGGGCTAACACAGATACGCAGTATTTT. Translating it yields CASSNGTSGANTDTQYF.

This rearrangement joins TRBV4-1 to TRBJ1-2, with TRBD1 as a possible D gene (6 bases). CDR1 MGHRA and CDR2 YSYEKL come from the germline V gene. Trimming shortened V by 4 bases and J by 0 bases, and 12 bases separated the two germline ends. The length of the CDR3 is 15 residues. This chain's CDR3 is CASSLQGPANYGYTF. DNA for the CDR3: TGCGCCAGCAGCCTACAGGGTCCAGCTAACTATGGCTACACCTTC.

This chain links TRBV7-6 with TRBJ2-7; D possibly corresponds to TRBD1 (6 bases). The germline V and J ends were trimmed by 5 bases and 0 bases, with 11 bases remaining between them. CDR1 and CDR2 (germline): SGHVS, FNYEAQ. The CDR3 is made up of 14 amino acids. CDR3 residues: CASSPTGNSYEQYF. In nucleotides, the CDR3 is TGTGCCAGCAGCCCAACAGGGAACTCCTACGAGCAGTACTTC.

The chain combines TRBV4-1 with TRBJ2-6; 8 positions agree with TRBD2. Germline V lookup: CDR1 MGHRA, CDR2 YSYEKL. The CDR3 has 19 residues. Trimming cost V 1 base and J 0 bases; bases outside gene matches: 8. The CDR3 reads CASSQAPTSGGSGANVLTF. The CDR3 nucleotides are TGCGCCAGCAGCCAAGCCCCAACTAGCGGAGGCTCTGGGGCCAACGTCCTGACTTTC.

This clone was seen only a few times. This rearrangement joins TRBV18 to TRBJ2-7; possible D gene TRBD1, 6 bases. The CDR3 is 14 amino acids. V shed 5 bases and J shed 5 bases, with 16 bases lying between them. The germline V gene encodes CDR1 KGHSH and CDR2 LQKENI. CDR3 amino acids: CASSGVRGDHEQYF. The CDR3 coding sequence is TGTGCCAGCTCAGGGGTCAGGGGAGACCACGAGCAGTACTTC.

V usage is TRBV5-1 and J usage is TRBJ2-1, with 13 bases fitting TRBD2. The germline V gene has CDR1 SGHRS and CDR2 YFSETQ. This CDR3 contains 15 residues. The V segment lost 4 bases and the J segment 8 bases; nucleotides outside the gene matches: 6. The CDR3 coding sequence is TGCGCCAGCAGCGAGAACACTAGCGGGGGGGATGAGCAGTTCTTC. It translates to CASSENTSGGDEQFF.

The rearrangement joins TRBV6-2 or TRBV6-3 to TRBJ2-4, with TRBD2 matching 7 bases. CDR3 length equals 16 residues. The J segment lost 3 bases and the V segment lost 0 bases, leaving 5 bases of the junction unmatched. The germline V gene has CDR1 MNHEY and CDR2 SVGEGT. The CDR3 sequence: CASSYSTSMGKNIQYF. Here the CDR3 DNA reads TGTGCCAGCAGTTACTCGACTAGCATGGGCAAAAACATTCAGTACTTC.

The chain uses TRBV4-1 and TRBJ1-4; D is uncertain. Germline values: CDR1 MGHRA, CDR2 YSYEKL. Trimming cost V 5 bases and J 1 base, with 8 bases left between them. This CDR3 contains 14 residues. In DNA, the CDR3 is TGCGCCAGCAGCTTCAGGTTAACTAATGAAAAACTGTTTTTT. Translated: CASSFRLTNEKLFF.

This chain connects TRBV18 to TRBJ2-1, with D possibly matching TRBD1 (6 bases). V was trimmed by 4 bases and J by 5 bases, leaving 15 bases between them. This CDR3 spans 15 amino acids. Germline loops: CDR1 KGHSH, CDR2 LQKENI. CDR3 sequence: CASSQVRGDHNEQFF. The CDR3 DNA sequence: TGTGCCAGCTCACAGGTCAGGGGAGACCACAATGAGCAGTTCTTC.

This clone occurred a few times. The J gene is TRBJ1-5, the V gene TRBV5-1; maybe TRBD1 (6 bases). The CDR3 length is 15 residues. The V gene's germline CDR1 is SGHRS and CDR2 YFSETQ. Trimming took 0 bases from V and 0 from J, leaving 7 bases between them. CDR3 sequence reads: CASSLAGDSNQPQHF. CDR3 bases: TGCGCCAGCAGCTTGGCAGGGGATAGCAATCAGCCCCAGCATTTT.

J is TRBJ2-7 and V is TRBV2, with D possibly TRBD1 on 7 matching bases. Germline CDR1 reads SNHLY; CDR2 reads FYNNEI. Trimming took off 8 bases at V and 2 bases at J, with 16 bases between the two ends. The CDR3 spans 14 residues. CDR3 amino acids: CASGIGGGAYEQYF. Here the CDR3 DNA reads TGTGCCAGCGGAATCGGAGGGGGCGCCTACGAGCAGTACTTC.